This T cell receptor (beta chain) was profiled in a study of cytomegalovirus exposure and HLA in healthy donors (dated by TCRdb to 2016 to 2017). Looking at the study overall: A later analysis indicated that the roughly 120 validation repertoires were generated on the platform also employed for the roughly 720 repertoires of the first cohort. The aim of the study was to test whether cataloging public T cell receptors could identify signatures of past pathogen exposure. Along with the approximately 700-subject first cohort, a separate validation cohort of 120 different subjects was used. The study combined high-throughput TCR immunosequencing, statistical association of individual TCRs with disease status, and machine learning to predict cytomegalovirus infection status. The full study reports these points: Across donors, most TCR sequences were observed very rarely, whereas some public TCRs were present in many individuals. The authors suggested that the approach could potentially be generalized to other disease states and immunological phenotypes. A total of around 150 TCR beta chains were listed by the study as associated with cytomegalovirus. The classifier was reported to diagnose cytomegalovirus status with high specificity and sensitivity in both the original and validation cohorts. A few of the identified cytomegalovirus-associated TCR beta chains were confirmed in vitro to be specific for cytomegalovirus antigens. In a later analysis, TCRs clustered in the first cohort were found to also tend to co-occur in the approximately 120 validation repertoires, with 90% to 95% of cluster scores above 0. A later analysis had no HLA typing for the validation cohort, so co-occurrence there was scored across all 110 or so repertoires.

Library prep was done by the immunoSEQ multiplex PCR assay. As for the original processing: A statistical classification framework was built for diagnosing cytomegalovirus status from the catalog of TCR beta chain sequences. What TCRdb holds here is the immuneACCESS table cut down to in-frame rearrangements. Part of the clones is not present; checked against another copy, under half of the missing clones reflect an unresolved V gene, and the others are unexplained. Clone size and V and J calls were adopted from that table, with D and trimming inferred from the DNA. The sample contains about 130,000 clones, 89% of them found a single time. The ten largest clones add up to roughly 2% of the sample. A note on this clone: No cognate antigen has been identified for it. No clone much larger than this one lies a single base away; base qualities are absent.

Trimming at the junction amounts to 2 bases on V and 4 bases on J, and the germline ends lie 13 bases apart. The germline V gene yields SGDLS for CDR1 and YYNGEE for CDR2. From cysteine to phenylalanine, the CDR3 is 15 amino acids long. CDR3 DNA only is kept here, 45 bases in frame from base 1. The donors belonged to the validation cohort of about 120 subjects, which was separate from the approximately 700-subject first cohort. The clonotype was recovered from a woman aged 18-30 years in good health and CMV-seronegative. Sequencing was performed on PBMCs. The sequence is built from TRBV9 and TRBJ1-5; there is no confident call for the D gene. The CDR3 region has the sequence CASSVDTGSNQPQHF. The DNA is as follows: TGTGCCAGCAGCGTTGATACGGGGTCAAATCAGCCCCAGCATTTT.